The 32 T cell receptor beta chains reported below all come from one sample, sequenced in a study of CD8 T cells in Susac syndrome. The RNA input was about 0.45 to 1 ug, and it was reverse transcribed with random hexamers. Each CDR3 protein gets one entry after TCRdb re-called the immunoSEQ multiplex PCR reads with MiXCR. The sample contains roughly 300,000 distinct CDR3 sequences, about 85% of which appear only once. What was sequenced was CD8+ T cells from PBMCs. The receptors were gathered from a human donor with multiple sclerosis.

The chain uses TRBV13 and TRBJ2-7, with 8 bases aligning to TRBD2. Per the germline V gene, CDR1 is PRHDT and CDR2 is FYEKMQ (reference sequence). This CDR3 comprises 14 residues. The ends lost 2 bases at V and 11 bases at J; junction bases unmatched: 11. CDR3 coding DNA: TGTGCCAGCAGCTTAAGGGTTAGCGGGGATCAGGAGTACTTC. The encoded protein is CASSLRVSGDQEYF.

The chain couples TRBV7-9 to TRBJ1-3; D might be TRBD1 (5 bases). The germline V and J ends were trimmed by 5 bases and 5 bases, with 22 bases remaining between them. The CDR3 contains 17 residues. In germline, CDR1 is SEHNR, CDR2 FQNEAQ (reference sequence). CDR3 sequence (DNA): TGTGCCAGCAGCCCTCCCCTACCGGACATCGGGAGAAACACCATATATTTT. It codes for CASSPPLPDIGRNTIYF.

The V gene is TRBV7-9, the J gene TRBJ2-4; the match to TRBD1 covers 8 bases. The V and J ends lost 5 bases and 0 bases, in that order; junction bases with no gene match: 9. The CDR3 totals 17 residues. In germline, CDR1 is SEHNR, CDR2 FQNEAQ (reference sequence). Here the CDR3 DNA reads TGTGCCAGCAGCATTGTCGACAGGGGTATAGCCAAAAACATTCAGTACTTC. Protein product: CASSIVDRGIAKNIQYF.

The chain couples TRBV27 to TRBJ1-1; D uncertain. V was pared by 0 bases and J by 3 bases, with 11 bases between. The CDR3 is 15 amino acids. The germline V gene encodes CDR1 MNHEY and CDR2 SMNVEV (reference sequence). The DNA for the CDR3 is TGTGCCAGCAGTTTATCGCACCCGGGGTACACTGAAGCTTTCTTT. Translating gives CASSLSHPGYTEAFF.

This rearrangement joins TRBV3-1 to TRBJ2-1; tentatively, D is TRBD2 (5 bases). The germline V gene has CDR1 LGHDT and CDR2 YNNKEL (reference sequence). V gave up 2 bases and J gave up 3 bases, with 14 bases separating them. The length of the CDR3 is 16 residues. The CDR3 reads CASSQFSGAVYNEQFF. CDR3 nucleotides: TGTGCCAGCAGCCAATTCAGCGGAGCAGTCTACAATGAGCAGTTCTTC.

The rearrangement uses TRBV4-1 and TRBJ1-6, with D possibly TRBD1 on 5 matching bases. The V end was cut by 4 bases, the J end by 8 bases, with 15 bases between. This CDR3 has 15 amino acids. The V gene's germline CDR1 is MGHRA and CDR2 YSYEKL. CDR3 sequence (DNA): TGCGCCAGCAGCCGAGAGGGGCCTGAGCATTCACCCCTCCACTTT. Protein: CASSREGPEHSPLHF.

The V and J genes are TRBV3-1 and TRBJ2-1; D remains ambiguous. Per germline, CDR1 LGHDT and CDR2 YNNKEL (reference sequence). Trimming took 0 bases from V and 9 from J, leaving 9 bases between them. The CDR3 consists of 13 residues. This CDR3 is CASSQDPVPEQFF. The CDR3 nucleotides are TGTGCCAGCAGCCAAGATCCAGTACCTGAGCAGTTCTTC.

This chain uses TRBV10-3 with TRBJ2-1; TRBD2 matches 8 bases. Germline values: CDR1 ENHRY, CDR2 SYGVKD. The CDR3 loop spans 16 amino acids. Unmatched junction bases numbered 1, after V lost 0 bases and J lost 0 bases. CDR3 nucleotides: TGTGCCATCAGTGAGTCTGGGACTAGCTCCTACAATGAGCAGTTCTTC. It specifies CAISESGTSSYNEQFF.

The genes are TRBV19 and TRBJ2-7; D perhaps matches TRBD2 (5 bases). The V end was cut by 3 bases, the J end by 2 bases, with 20 bases between. Germline CDR1 reads LNHDA; CDR2 reads SQIVND (reference sequence). The CDR3 is made up of 17 amino acids. CDR3 protein: CASSIGPGEKGAYEQYF. In nucleotides, the CDR3 is TGTGCCAGTAGTATTGGGCCCGGAGAAAAGGGAGCCTACGAGCAGTACTTC.

This clonotype was seen just once. The gene calls are TRBV28 and TRBJ2-7; tentative D call: TRBD2 (5 bases). The germline gives CDR1 MDHEN, CDR2 SYDVKM. Trimming cost V 2 bases and J 4 bases, with 21 bases left between them. The CDR3 length is 17 residues. The CDR3 protein is CASSLPPLGVWEYEQYF. Here the CDR3 DNA reads TGTGCCAGCAGTTTACCCCCTCTAGGAGTCTGGGAGTACGAGCAGTACTTC.

This sequence joins TRBV4-2 and TRBJ2-7; D is undetermined. CDR1 and CDR2 from the germline V gene are LGHNA and YNFKEQ. The length of the CDR3 is 13 residues. The V end lost 4 bases, the J end lost 6 bases, and 13 bases lay between the germline ends. CDR3 DNA: TGTGCCAGCAGCCCAACATCCGGTCGCGAGCAGTACTTC. Translated, it gives CASSPTSGREQYF.

The gene calls are TRBV29-1 and TRBJ2-1; no clear D gene. Trimming left V 3 bases short and J 4 bases short, with 10 bases between. Germline lookup yields CDR1 SQVTM and CDR2 ANQGSEA. The CDR3 extends over 13 amino acids. The CDR3 DNA reads as TGCAGCGTTGAGTGGGGTTCGTACAATGAGCAGTTCTTC. Protein sequence: CSVEWGSYNEQFF.

The V and J genes are TRBV30 and TRBJ1-5, with D perhaps TRBD1 (5 bases). The CDR3 is 17 residues long. The germline gives CDR1 GTSNPN, CDR2 SVGIG (reference sequence). Trimming stripped 0 bases from V and 3 bases from J, with 18 bases between. This CDR3 reads CAWSVGEGPRSNQPQHF. The DNA of the CDR3 is TGTGCCTGGAGTGTAGGGGAGGGACCCAGGTCCAATCAGCCCCAGCATTTT.

The chain carries TRBV30 and TRBJ1-6, with D tentatively TRBD1 (5 bases). The CDR3 totals 17 residues. The germline V gene has CDR1 GTSNPN and CDR2 SVGIG (reference sequence). V lost 7 bases and J lost 0, with 19 bases in between. CDR3 protein: CASSRDSKSSYNSPLHF. The CDR3 nucleotides are TGTGCCTCCTCACGGGACTCAAAGAGCTCCTATAATTCACCCCTCCACTTT.

The J gene is TRBJ1-1, the V gene TRBV28, with 11 bases that match TRBD1. The length of the CDR3 is 17 residues. V trimming: 6 bases; J trimming: 0 bases; junction bases outside the gene matches: 9. Germline V gene data show CDR1 as MDHEN and CDR2 as SYDVKM. The CDR3 DNA is TGTGCCAGCAGCACGGGACAGGGGGGTCTTATGAACACTGAAGCTTTCTTT. Its protein product is CASSTGQGGLMNTEAFF. Based on the CDR3 plus reference TRBV28 and TRBJ1-1, the full variable domain is DVKVTQSSRYLVKRTGEKVFLECVQDMDHENMFWYRQDPGLGLRLIYFSYDVKMKEKGDIPEGYSVSREKKERFSLILESASTNQTSMYLCASSTGQGGLMNTEAFFGQGTRLTVV.

The chain combines TRBV12-3 or TRBV12-4 with TRBJ2-1, with unresolved D. The length of the CDR3 is 11 residues. The V and J ends lost 4 bases and 8 bases respectively, with 6 bases between them. The CDR3 loop reads CASSSSHEQFF. The CDR3 nucleotides are TGTGCCAGCAGTTCGAGTCATGAGCAGTTCTTC.

The CDR3 sequence: CASSLNDGYYGYTF. Here the CDR3 DNA reads TGTGCCAGCAGCTTAAATGACGGGTACTATGGCTACACCTTC. The chain uses TRBV27 and TRBJ1-2; D uncertain. The V end lost 6 bases, the J end lost 3 bases, and 14 bases lay between the germline ends. The CDR3 covers 14 residues. Germline lookup yields CDR1 MNHEY and CDR2 SMNVEV (reference sequence).

The J gene is TRBJ2-7, the V gene TRBV7-3; 7 bases fit TRBD2. The CDR3 is 15 residues long. V dropped 2 bases and J dropped 0; count of bases not matched to a gene: 4. Germline V gene data show CDR1 as SGHTA and CDR2 as FQGTGA. CDR3 sequence: CASSLGGDYSYEQYF. In DNA, the CDR3 is TGTGCCAGCAGCTTAGGCGGGGACTACTCCTACGAGCAGTACTTC.

This sequence joins TRBV7-3 and TRBJ2-1, with D hard to call. Trimming pared 5 bases from V and 6 bases from J, leaving 8 bases between. The V gene's germline CDR1 is SGHTA and CDR2 FQGTGA. This CDR3 spans 12 amino acids. CDR3 sequence (DNA): TGTGCCAGCAGCCAAAAGGGCAATGAGCAGTTCTTC. Amino acids: CASSQKGNEQFF.

The gene calls are TRBV12-3 or TRBV12-4 and TRBJ2-1, with D maybe TRBD2 (6 bases). The CDR3 runs 14 residues. V lost 3 bases to trimming and J lost 4 bases, with 10 bases between them. The CDR3 nucleotides read TGTGCCAGCAGTTTCGCGGCGGGGTACAATGAGCAGTTCTTC. The encoded protein is CASSFAAGYNEQFF.

The chain uses TRBV28 and TRBJ2-3; the D is unclear. The CDR3 runs 14 residues. Germline V gene lookup returns CDR1 MDHEN and CDR2 SYDVKM. Trimming stripped 6 bases from V and 2 bases from J, with 12 bases between. This CDR3 reads CASSLPQTTDTQYF. The CDR3 DNA is TGTGCCAGCAGCCTTCCACAGACCACAGATACGCAGTATTTT.

This chain connects TRBV10-2 to TRBJ1-1; D is ambiguous. V was clipped by 4 bases and J by 0 bases, with 6 bases between them. The CDR3 is 13 residues long. Germline lookup yields CDR1 WSHSY and CDR2 SAAADI. The CDR3 loop reads CASSVNLNTEAFF. DNA of the CDR3: TGCGCCAGCAGTGTAAACCTGAACACTGAAGCTTTCTTT.

The chain carries TRBV3-1 and TRBJ2-1; TRBD2 matches at 11 bases. From germline, CDR1 is LGHDT and CDR2 YNNKEL (reference sequence). The CDR3 has 16 amino acids. V trimming: 4 bases; J trimming: 8 bases; junction bases outside the gene matches: 10. DNA for the CDR3: TGTGCCAGCAGCCCCCGGGCAACTAGCGGGAGCTATGAGCAGTTCTTC. This sequence encodes CASSPRATSGSYEQFF.

The rearrangement joins TRBV21-1 to TRBJ2-5; TRBD1 is taken as the D call from the table, unchecked against the DNA. TRBV21-1 is recorded as a pseudogene. CDR3 size: 15 residues. Here the CDR3 reads CASNAQGRKEETQYF. The CDR3 DNA sequence: TGTGCCAGCAACGCACAGGGGAGGAAGGAAGAGACCCAGTACTTC.

This chain links TRBV6-1 with TRBJ2-1, with 7 bases matching TRBD2. The length of the CDR3 is 16 residues. Germline V gene data show CDR1 as MNHNS and CDR2 as SASEGT. J was trimmed by 4 bases and V by 2 bases; bases with no gene match: 8. In DNA form, the CDR3 reads TGTGCCAGCAGTGAATGGGAACTAGCGCGATACAATGAGCAGTTCTTC. It translates to CASSEWELARYNEQFF.

CDR3 bases: TGTGCCAGCAGTGGCCTCTTAGCGGGAGCTCTGAGCTCCTACAATGAGCAGTTCTTC. Translation gives CASSGLLAGALSSYNEQFF. The J gene is TRBJ2-1, the V gene TRBV2; 9 nucleotides align to TRBD2. This CDR3 spans 19 amino acids. Per germline, CDR1 SNHLY and CDR2 FYNNEI. V trimming: 4 bases; J trimming: 0 bases; junction bases outside the gene matches: 13.

V is TRBV27 and J is TRBJ1-5; D remains unclear. CDR3 size: 15 residues. CDR1 is MNHEY and CDR2 is SMNVEV in the germline V gene (reference sequence). V was cut by 0 bases and J by 0 bases, with 6 bases left in between. CDR3 sequence: CASSLSRGSNQPQHF. Written as DNA, the CDR3 is TGTGCCAGCAGTTTATCTCGGGGTAGCAATCAGCCCCAGCATTTT.

The sample holds one count of this clonotype. V is TRBV29-1 and J is TRBJ2-1; D perhaps matches TRBD2 (6 bases). CDR3 length: 15 residues. Per the germline V gene, CDR1 is SQVTM and CDR2 is ANQGSEA. V dropped 0 bases and J dropped 6 bases, with 15 bases sitting between them. CDR3 coding DNA: TGCAGCGTTGAAGATCAGGAGGGAGCGGGCAATGAGCAGTTCTTC. Its translation is CSVEDQEGAGNEQFF.

The chain is built from TRBV14 and TRBJ2-5; 9 bases are a match to TRBD1. The CDR3 has 15 residues. The J segment lost 5 bases and the V segment lost 4 bases, leaving 8 bases of the junction unmatched. Germline lookup yields CDR1 SGHDN and CDR2 FVKESK. The CDR3 sequence: CASSLLQGAMETQYF. The CDR3 nucleotides are TGTGCCAGCAGCCTACTACAGGGGGCAATGGAGACCCAGTACTTC.

The chain recombines TRBV29-1 with TRBJ1-2; D is ambiguous. Germline V lookup: CDR1 SQVTM, CDR2 ANQGSEA. The length of the CDR3 is 12 residues. Trimming left V 2 bases short and J 3 bases short, with 7 bases between. CDR3 nucleotide sequence: TGCAGCGTTGAAAGGAGCCACTATGGCTACACCTTC. Translation gives CSVERSHYGYTF.

This clonotype was counted a few times. V is TRBV25-1 and J is TRBJ2-1, with unresolved D. CDR3 length: 11 amino acids. Germline values: CDR1 MGHDK, CDR2 SYGVNS. V was pared by 4 bases and J by 6 bases, with 4 bases between. The CDR3 is CASSVSNEQFF. CDR3 nucleotides: TGTGCCAGCAGTGTTAGCAATGAGCAGTTCTTC.

The chain is built from TRBV7-9 and TRBJ2-2; D unclear. V shed 0 bases and J shed 8 bases, with 10 bases lying between them. CDR3 size: 14 residues. CDR1 and CDR2 (germline): SEHNR, FQNEAQ (reference sequence). The CDR3 coding sequence is TGTGCCAGCAGCTTAGCCAGCGCCAGGGGGGAGCTGTTTTTT. Translation gives CASSLASARGELFF.